One T cell receptor (beta chain) is described in this entry. The sample belongs to a study of shared clonotypes between healthy human individuals. About the study: Two women and a few men aged 18 to 49 served as donors.

The protocol was immunoSEQ multiplex PCR, while the TCRdb copy is restricted to in-frame clones and leaves out a portion. The sample shows 190,000 or so clones, approximately 60% of them seen only once. V lost 7 bases to trimming and J lost 8 bases, with 17 bases between them. The CDR3 is 13 amino acids. The germline V gene has CDR1 MNHEY and CDR2 SMNVEV (reference sequence). Splitting of CD4+ cells produced CD45RA+ naive and CD45RA-negative memory subsets. The chain links TRBV27 to TRBJ1-1, with D possibly TRBD1 on 6 matching bases. The origin of this receptor is a man younger than 40 in good health. The sample comprised memory CD4+ T cells sorted from blood. Specified subset: CD45RA-negative fraction. For the CDR3, the DNA is TGTGCCAGCATGCATAGGGGGGGCTCCGAAGCTTTCTTT. It is translated as CASMHRGGSEAFF.